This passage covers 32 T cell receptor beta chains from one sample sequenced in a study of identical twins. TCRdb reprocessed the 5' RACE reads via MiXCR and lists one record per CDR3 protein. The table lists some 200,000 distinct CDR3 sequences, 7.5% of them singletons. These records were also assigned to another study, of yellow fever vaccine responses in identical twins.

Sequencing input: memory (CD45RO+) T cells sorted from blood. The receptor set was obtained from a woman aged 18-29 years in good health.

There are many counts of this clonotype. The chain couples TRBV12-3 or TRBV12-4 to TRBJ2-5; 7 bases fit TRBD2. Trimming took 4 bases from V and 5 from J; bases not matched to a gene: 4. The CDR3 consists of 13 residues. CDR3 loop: CASSSGGSETQYF. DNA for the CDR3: TGTGCCAGCAGTTCTGGCGGGAGTGAGACCCAGTACTTC.

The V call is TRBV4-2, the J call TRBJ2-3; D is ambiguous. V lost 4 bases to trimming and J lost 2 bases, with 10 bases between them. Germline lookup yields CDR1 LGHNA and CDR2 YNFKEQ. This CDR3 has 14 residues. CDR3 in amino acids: CASSPSVNTDTQYF. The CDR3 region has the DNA TGTGCCAGCAGCCCCTCTGTCAACACAGATACGCAGTATTTT.

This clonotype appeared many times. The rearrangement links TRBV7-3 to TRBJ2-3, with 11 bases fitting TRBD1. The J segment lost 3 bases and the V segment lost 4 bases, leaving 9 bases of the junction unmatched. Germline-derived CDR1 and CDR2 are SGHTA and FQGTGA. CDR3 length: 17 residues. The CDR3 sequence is CASSSGQGAIRTDTQYF. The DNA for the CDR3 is TGTGCCAGCAGCTCCGGACAGGGGGCAATCAGGACAGATACGCAGTATTTT.

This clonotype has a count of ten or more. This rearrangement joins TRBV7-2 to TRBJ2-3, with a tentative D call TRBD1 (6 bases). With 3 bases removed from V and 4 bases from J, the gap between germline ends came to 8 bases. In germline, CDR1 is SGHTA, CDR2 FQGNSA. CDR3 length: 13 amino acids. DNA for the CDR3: TGTGCCAGCAGCTTCGGACAGTCAGATACGCAGTATTTT. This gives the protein CASSFGQSDTQYF.

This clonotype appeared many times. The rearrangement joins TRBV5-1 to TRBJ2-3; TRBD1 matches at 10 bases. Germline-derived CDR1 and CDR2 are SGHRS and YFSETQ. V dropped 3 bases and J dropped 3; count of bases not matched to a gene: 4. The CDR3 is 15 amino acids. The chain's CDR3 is CASSYRDRGTDTQYF. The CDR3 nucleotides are TGCGCCAGCAGCTATCGGGACAGGGGTACAGATACGCAGTATTTT.

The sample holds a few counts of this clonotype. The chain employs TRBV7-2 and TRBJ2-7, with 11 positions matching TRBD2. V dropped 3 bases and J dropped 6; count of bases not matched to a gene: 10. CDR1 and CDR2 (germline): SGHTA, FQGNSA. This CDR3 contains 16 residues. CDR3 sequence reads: CASSFIIAGGLGEQYF. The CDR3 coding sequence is TGTGCCAGCAGCTTCATTATAGCGGGAGGGTTGGGCGAGCAGTACTTC.

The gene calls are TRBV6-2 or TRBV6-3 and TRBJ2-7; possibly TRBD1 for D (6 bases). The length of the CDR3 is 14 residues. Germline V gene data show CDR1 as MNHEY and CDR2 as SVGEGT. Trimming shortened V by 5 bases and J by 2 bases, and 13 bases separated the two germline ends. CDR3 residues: CASSGRTGTYEQYF. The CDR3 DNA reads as TGTGCCAGCAGTGGCCGAACAGGGACCTACGAGCAGTACTTC.

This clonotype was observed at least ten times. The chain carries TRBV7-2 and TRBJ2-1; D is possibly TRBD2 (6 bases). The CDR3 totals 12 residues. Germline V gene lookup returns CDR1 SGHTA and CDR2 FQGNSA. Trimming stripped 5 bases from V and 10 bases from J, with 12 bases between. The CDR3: CASSRGTREQFF. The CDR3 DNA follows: TGTGCCAGCAGCAGAGGGACTCGCGAGCAGTTCTTC.

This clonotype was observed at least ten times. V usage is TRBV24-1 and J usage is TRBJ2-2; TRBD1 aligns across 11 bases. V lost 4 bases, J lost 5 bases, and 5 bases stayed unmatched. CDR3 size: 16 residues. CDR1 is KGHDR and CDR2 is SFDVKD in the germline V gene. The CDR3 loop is CATSETGTGGTGELFF. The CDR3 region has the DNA TGTGCCACCAGTGAGACCGGGACAGGGGGGACCGGGGAGCTGTTTTTT.

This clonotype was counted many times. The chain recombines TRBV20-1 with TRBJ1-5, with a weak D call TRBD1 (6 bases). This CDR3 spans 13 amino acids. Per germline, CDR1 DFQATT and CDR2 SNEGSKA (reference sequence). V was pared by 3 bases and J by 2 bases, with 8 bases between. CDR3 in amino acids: CSASRGGNQPQHF. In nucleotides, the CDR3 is TGCAGTGCTAGCAGGGGAGGCAATCAGCCCCAGCATTTT.

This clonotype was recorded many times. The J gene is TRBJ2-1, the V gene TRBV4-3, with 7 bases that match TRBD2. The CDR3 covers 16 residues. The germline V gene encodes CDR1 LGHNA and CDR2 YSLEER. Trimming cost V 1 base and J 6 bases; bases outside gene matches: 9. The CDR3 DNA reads TGCGCCAGCAGCCAAGGTGGGACTAATTGGGGCAATGAGCAGTTCTTC. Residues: CASSQGGTNWGNEQFF.

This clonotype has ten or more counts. The CDR3 nucleotides are TGTGCCAGCAGTTTAACTGGGATAAACACCGGGGAGCTGTTTTTT. Its translation is CASSLTGINTGELFF. The rearrangement links TRBV12-3 or TRBV12-4 to TRBJ2-2; D unresolved. The ends were cut back, 2 bases at V and 2 bases at J, with 9 bases in the middle. CDR3 size: 15 residues.

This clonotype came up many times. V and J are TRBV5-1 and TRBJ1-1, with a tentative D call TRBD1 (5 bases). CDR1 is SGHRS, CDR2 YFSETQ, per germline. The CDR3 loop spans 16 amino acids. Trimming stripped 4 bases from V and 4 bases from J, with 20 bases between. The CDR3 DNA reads TGCGCCAGCAGCCCGGAGGCCCAGGGCCTTAGCACTGAAGCTTTCTTT. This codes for CASSPEAQGLSTEAFF. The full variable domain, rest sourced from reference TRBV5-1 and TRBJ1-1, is KAGVTQTPRYLIKTRGQQVTLSCSPISGHRSVSWYQQTPGQGLQFLFEYFSETQRNKGNFPGRFSGRQFSNSRSEMNVSTLELGDSALYLCASSPEAQGLSTEAFFGQGTRLTVV.

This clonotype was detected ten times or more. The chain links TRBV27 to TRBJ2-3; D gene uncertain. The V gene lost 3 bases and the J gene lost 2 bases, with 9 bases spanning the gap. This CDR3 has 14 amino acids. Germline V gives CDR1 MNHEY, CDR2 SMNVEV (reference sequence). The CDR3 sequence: CASSFSRFTDTQYF. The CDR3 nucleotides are TGTGCCAGCAGTTTCTCTAGGTTCACAGATACGCAGTATTTT.

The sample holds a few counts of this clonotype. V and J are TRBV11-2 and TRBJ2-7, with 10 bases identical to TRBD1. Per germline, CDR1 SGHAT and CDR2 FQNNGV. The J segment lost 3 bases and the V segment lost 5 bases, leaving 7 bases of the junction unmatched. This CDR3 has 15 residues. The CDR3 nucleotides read TGTGCCAGCAGCACTCCCGGGACAGGGGACTACGAGCAGTACTTC. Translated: CASSTPGTGDYEQYF.

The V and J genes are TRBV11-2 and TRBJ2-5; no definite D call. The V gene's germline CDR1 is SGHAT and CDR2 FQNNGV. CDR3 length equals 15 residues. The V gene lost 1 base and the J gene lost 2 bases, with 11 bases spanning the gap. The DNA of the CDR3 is TGTGCCAGCAGCTTAGGTCTGACACTACAAGAGACCCAGTACTTC. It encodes CASSLGLTLQETQYF.

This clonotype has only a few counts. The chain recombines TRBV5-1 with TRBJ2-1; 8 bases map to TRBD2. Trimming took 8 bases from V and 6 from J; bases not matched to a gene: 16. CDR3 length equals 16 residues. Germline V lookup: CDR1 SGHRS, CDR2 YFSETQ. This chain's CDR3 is CASTRTTGGAGNEQFF. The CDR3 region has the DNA TGCGCCAGTACCCGGACCACGGGGGGGGCTGGCAATGAGCAGTTCTTC.

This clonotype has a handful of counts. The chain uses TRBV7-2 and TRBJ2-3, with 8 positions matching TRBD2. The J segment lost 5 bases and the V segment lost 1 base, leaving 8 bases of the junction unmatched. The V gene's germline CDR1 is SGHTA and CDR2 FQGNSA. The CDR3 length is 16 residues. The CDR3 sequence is CASSLGLRGAQDTQYF. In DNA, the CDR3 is TGTGCCAGCAGCTTAGGGCTGCGGGGGGCTCAAGATACGCAGTATTTT.

As DNA, the CDR3 is TGCAGTGCTAGTGGGACTAGCGGGAGGGCAACAGATACGCAGTATTTT. Encoded protein: CSASGTSGRATDTQYF. This chain uses TRBV20-1 with TRBJ2-3, with 16 bases that match TRBD2. Trimming at V came to 3 bases and at J to 3 bases, leaving 3 bases not matched to a gene. The CDR3 contains 16 residues. Germline V gene sequence: CDR1 DFQATT, CDR2 SNEGSKA (reference sequence).

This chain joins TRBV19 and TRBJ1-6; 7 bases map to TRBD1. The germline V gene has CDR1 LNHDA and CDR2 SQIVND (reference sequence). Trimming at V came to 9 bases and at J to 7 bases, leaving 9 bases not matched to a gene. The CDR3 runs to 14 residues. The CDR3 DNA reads TGTGCCAGGCGAATCGACAGGGAGAATTCACCCCTCCACTTT. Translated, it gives CARRIDRENSPLHF.

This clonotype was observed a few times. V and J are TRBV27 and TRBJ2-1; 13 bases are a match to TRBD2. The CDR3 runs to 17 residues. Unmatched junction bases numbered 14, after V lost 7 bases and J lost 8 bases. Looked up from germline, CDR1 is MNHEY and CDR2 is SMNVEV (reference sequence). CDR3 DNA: TGTGCCAGCACCATAAATCCCCGACTAGCGGGAGGCCATGAGCAGTTCTTC. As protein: CASTINPRLAGGHEQFF.

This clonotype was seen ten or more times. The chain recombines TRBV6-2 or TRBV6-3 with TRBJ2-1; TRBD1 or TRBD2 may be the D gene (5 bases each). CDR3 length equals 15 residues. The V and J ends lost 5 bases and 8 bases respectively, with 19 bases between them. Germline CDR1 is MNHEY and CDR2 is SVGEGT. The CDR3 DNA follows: TGTGCCAGCAGTCGGGCGGGTGGGGCCTCTGATGAGCAGTTCTTC. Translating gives CASSRAGGASDEQFF.

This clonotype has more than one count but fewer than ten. The CDR3: CASSFKRGEITDTQYF. In DNA, the CDR3 is TGCGCCAGCAGCTTTAAGCGGGGTGAGATCACAGATACGCAGTATTTT. The chain is built from TRBV5-1 and TRBJ2-3, with 7 bases aligning to TRBD2. J was trimmed by 2 bases and V by 2 bases; bases with no gene match: 8. Germline CDR1 is SGHRS and CDR2 is YFSETQ. The CDR3 runs to 16 residues.

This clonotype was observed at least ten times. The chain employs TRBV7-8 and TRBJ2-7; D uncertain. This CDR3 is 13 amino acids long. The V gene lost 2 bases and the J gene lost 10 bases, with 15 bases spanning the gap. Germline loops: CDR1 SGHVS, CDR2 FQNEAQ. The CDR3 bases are TGTGCCAGCAGCTTACCCACCCTAGGATCTCAGTACTTC. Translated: CASSLPTLGSQYF.

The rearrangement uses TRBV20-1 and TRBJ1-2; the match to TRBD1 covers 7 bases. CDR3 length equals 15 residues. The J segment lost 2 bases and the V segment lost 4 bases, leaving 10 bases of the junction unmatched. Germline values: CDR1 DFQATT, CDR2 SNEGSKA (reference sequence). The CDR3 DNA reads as TGCAGTGCTATGCCCAGGGGGGGCGGCAACTATGGCTACACCTTC. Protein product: CSAMPRGGGNYGYTF.

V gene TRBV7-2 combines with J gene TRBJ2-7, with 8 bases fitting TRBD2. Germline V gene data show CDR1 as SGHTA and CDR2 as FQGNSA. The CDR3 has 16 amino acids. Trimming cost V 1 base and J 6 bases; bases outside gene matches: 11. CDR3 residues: CASSLVSRGALGEQYF. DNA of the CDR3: TGTGCCAGCAGCTTAGTGTCGCGGGGGGCTCTGGGCGAGCAGTACTTC.

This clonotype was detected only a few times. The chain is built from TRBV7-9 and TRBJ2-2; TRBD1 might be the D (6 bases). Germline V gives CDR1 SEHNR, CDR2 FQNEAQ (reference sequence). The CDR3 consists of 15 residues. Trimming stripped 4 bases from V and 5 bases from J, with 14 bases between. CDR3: CASSSYRVRTGELFF. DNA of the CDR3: TGTGCCAGCAGCTCGTACAGGGTTCGAACCGGGGAGCTGTTTTTT.

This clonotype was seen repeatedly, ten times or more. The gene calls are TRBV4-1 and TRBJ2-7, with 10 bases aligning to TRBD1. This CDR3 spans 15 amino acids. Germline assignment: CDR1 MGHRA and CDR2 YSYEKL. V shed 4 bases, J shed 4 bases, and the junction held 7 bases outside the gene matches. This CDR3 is CASSRPGQGFYEQYF. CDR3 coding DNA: TGCGCCAGCAGCCGACCGGGACAGGGGTTTTACGAGCAGTACTTC.

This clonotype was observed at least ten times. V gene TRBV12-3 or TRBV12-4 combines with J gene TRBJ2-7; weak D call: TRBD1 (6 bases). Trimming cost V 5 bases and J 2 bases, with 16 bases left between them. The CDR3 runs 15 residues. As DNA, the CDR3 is TGTGCCAGCAGTCCACGGACAGACCGGACCTACGAGCAGTACTTC. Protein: CASSPRTDRTYEQYF.

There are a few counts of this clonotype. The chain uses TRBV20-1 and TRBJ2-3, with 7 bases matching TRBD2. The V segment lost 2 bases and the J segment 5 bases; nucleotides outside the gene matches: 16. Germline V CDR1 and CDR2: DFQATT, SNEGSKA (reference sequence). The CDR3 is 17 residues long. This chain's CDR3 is CSARNPNPAGVVDTQYF. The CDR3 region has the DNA TGCAGTGCTAGAAATCCCAACCCCGCGGGAGTGGTAGATACGCAGTATTTT.

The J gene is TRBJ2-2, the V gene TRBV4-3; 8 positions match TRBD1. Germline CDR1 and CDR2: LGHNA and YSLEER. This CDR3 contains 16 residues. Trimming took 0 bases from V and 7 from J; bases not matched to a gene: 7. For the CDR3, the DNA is TGCGCCAGCAGCCAAGATAGGCAGGGGGCGGGCGGGGAGCTGTTTTTT. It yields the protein CASSQDRQGAGGELFF.

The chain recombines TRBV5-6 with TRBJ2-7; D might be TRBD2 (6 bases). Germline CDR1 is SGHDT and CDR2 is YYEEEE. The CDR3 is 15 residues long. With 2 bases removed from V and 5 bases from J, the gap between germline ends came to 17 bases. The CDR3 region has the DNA TGTGCCAGCAGCTTTATCCATCGGGGGAGCCACGAGCAGTACTTC. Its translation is CASSFIHRGSHEQYF.